Each of the 25 T cell receptor beta chains below was sequenced from the same sample in a study of blood T cell repertoires in COVID-19. Data came from immunoSEQ multiplex PCR; TCRdb stores just in-frame clones and leaves some out. The repertoire holds 300,000 to 400,000 clones, with 88% as singletons. Material: PBMCs or T cells enriched from blood (not recorded which). The origin of the receptors is a young man who had recovered from COVID-19.

J is TRBJ2-4 and V is TRBV19; D might be TRBD1 (6 bases). The CDR3 length is 14 residues. Trimming cost V 2 bases and J 3 bases, with 8 bases left between them. Germline lookup yields CDR1 LNHDA and CDR2 SQIVND (reference sequence). CDR3: CASSIQGIKNIQYF. In DNA form, the CDR3 reads TGTGCCAGTAGTATACAGGGGATCAAAAACATTCAGTACTTC.

V gene TRBV20-1 combines with J gene TRBJ2-3, with 7 positions matching TRBD2. The CDR3 sequence is 15 residues long. CDR1 and CDR2 from the germline V gene are DFQATT and SNEGSKA (reference sequence). V lost 3 bases, J lost 2 bases, and 8 bases stayed unmatched. CDR3 protein: CSASSGTIATDTQYF. The CDR3 DNA reads as TGCAGTGCTAGTTCCGGGACTATCGCCACAGATACGCAGTATTTT.

A single count supports this clone. The chain has TRBV7-8 and TRBJ2-7, with a possible D match to TRBD2 (5 bases). The ends were cut back, 5 bases at V and 0 bases at J, with 14 bases in the middle. Germline values: CDR1 SGHVS, CDR2 FQNEAQ. CDR3 length equals 15 residues. CDR3 sequence (DNA): TGTGCCAGCAGCCGGACCGGAGGAGGCTCCTACGAGCAGTACTTC. Its protein is CASSRTGGGSYEQYF.

The chain joins TRBV2 to TRBJ1-3; D might be TRBD1 (5 bases). Germline-derived CDR1 and CDR2 are SNHLY and FYNNEI. The CDR3 consists of 12 residues. The V and J ends lost 9 bases and 4 bases respectively, with 10 bases between them. Written as DNA, the CDR3 is TGTGCCAGAGGGGTCCCCGGAAACACCATATATTTT. Amino acids: CARGVPGNTIYF.

CDR3 sequence reads: CASSVEVAGALTQYF. CDR3 DNA: TGTGCCAGCAGTGTGGAGGTAGCGGGAGCTTTAACGCAGTATTTT. The rearrangement joins TRBV2 to TRBJ2-3; 9 positions agree with TRBD2. CDR1 SNHLY and CDR2 FYNNEI come from the germline V gene. The CDR3 covers 15 residues. Trimming cost V 4 bases and J 9 bases; bases outside gene matches: 11.

The rearrangement joins TRBV30 to TRBJ1-4; TRBD1 matches at 7 bases. Trimming removed 3 bases from V and 0 bases from J; junction bases left unmatched: 7. The CDR3 is made up of 16 amino acids. Germline values: CDR1 GTSNPN, CDR2 SVGIG (reference sequence). Here the CDR3 DNA reads TGTGCCTGGAGGGGGGACAGACTCGCAACTAATGAAAAACTGTTTTTT. Its translation is CAWRGDRLATNEKLFF.

This chain links TRBV4-1 with TRBJ1-4; D is undetermined. Deletions cut 4 bases from V and 6 bases from J, with 15 bases between. Per germline, CDR1 MGHRA and CDR2 YSYEKL. This CDR3 contains 15 residues. CDR3 residues: CASSPAGRSDEKLFF. The CDR3 DNA reads as TGCGCCAGCAGCCCCGCCGGAAGGAGTGATGAAAAACTGTTTTTT.

This chain uses TRBV11-2 with TRBJ2-7; maybe TRBD2 (6 bases). V was trimmed by 6 bases and J by 0 bases, leaving 21 bases between them. The CDR3 has 17 residues. CDR1 and CDR2 (germline): SGHAT, FQNNGV. The CDR3 nucleotides read TGTGCCAGCAGAGCCAGGCGGCGGGGATTCTACTCCTACGAGCAGTACTTC. It codes for CASRARRRGFYSYEQYF. The entire variable domain, with the rest obtained from reference TRBV11-2 and TRBJ2-7, is as follows: EAGVAQSPRYKIIEKRQSVAFWCNPISGHATLYWYQQILGQGPKLLIQFQNNGVVDDSQLPKDRFSAERLKGVDSTLKIQPAKLEDSAVYLCASRARRRGFYSYEQYFGPGTRLTVT.

The rearrangement uses TRBV30 and TRBJ1-5; the D is unclear. Germline V gives CDR1 GTSNPN, CDR2 SVGIG (reference sequence). Trimming removed 7 bases at V and 4 bases at J, with 14 bases between. This CDR3 region has 13 residues. CDR3 amino acids: CALEAGFNQPQHF. CDR3 DNA sequence: TGTGCCTTGGAGGCAGGATTTAATCAGCCCCAGCATTTT.

This chain links TRBV19 with TRBJ1-2, with a tentative D call TRBD1 (6 bases). The CDR3 contains 14 residues. Trimming removed 6 bases at V and 7 bases at J, with 18 bases between. Germline loops: CDR1 LNHDA, CDR2 SQIVND (reference sequence). CDR3 coding DNA: TGTGCCAGTAGACCACTACAGGGCATTCGTGGCTACACCTTC. Translated, it gives CASRPLQGIRGYTF.

The chain employs TRBV21-1 and TRBJ2-1; TRBD1, the table's D call, was not compared with the DNA. TRBV21-1 is designated a pseudogene. The CDR3 spans 18 residues. The CDR3 nucleotides read TGTGCCAGCAGCTGCCCTTCGCTGCCGGGACAGCTGTACAATGAGCAGTTCTTC. The encoded protein is CASSCPSLPGQLYNEQFF.

A word on this clone: Other DNA sequences in the same sample also yield this CDR3. The gene calls are TRBV11-1 and TRBJ2-7, with 7 bases fitting TRBD1. Germline values: CDR1 SGHAT, CDR2 FQDESV (reference sequence). The CDR3 contains 13 residues. V trimming: 6 bases; J trimming: 0 bases; junction bases outside the gene matches: 2. Here the CDR3 DNA reads TGTGCCAGCAGGGGACAGAGCTCCTACGAGCAGTACTTC. Translating gives CASRGQSSYEQYF.

The chain joins TRBV12-3 or TRBV12-4 to TRBJ1-1; D may be TRBD1 (5 bases). V was shortened by 5 bases and J by 11 bases, with 6 bases between the two germline ends. The CDR3 spans 9 residues. The CDR3 sequence is CASSPGAFF. CDR3 nucleotide sequence: TGTGCCAGCAGTCCAGGGGCTTTCTTT.

V gene TRBV16 combines with J gene TRBJ2-1; 14 bases match TRBD2. Unmatched junction bases numbered 2, after V lost 8 bases and J lost 8 bases. Per germline, CDR1 KGHSY and CDR2 FQNENV. The CDR3 is 13 amino acids. The CDR3 loop reads CASGTSGGDEQFF. In DNA form, the CDR3 reads TGTGCCAGCGGGACTAGCGGGGGCGATGAGCAGTTCTTC.

The CDR3 loop reads CASSFWLAEEGKTQYF. The CDR3 bases are TGTGCCAGCAGCTTCTGGCTAGCGGAGGAGGGGAAGACCCAGTACTTC. This chain connects TRBV7-9 to TRBJ2-5; 7 bases fit TRBD2. CDR3 size: 16 residues. Germline-derived CDR1 and CDR2 are SEHNR and FQNEAQ (reference sequence). V dropped 3 bases and J dropped 6; count of bases not matched to a gene: 13.

The chain combines TRBV27 with TRBJ2-5; 8 nucleotides align to TRBD2. The V segment lost 10 bases and the J segment 1 base; nucleotides outside the gene matches: 11. Germline CDR1 is MNHEY and CDR2 is SMNVEV (reference sequence). The CDR3 runs 15 residues. The CDR3 DNA reads as TGTGCCACTCGACTACTGCGGGGGGTCCAAGAGACCCAGTACTTC. It is translated as CATRLLRGVQETQYF.

V gene TRBV12-3 or TRBV12-4 combines with J gene TRBJ2-3; D remains ambiguous. The CDR3 contains 13 residues. V was shortened by 4 bases and J by 4 bases, with 9 bases between the two germline ends. The CDR3 here is CASSSARADTQYF. CDR3 nucleotides: TGTGCCAGCAGTTCCGCTAGAGCAGATACGCAGTATTTT.

J is TRBJ1-4 and V is TRBV7-8; D is unresolved. The V gene lost 2 bases and the J gene lost 3 bases, with 13 bases spanning the gap. Per germline, CDR1 SGHVS and CDR2 FQNEAQ. This CDR3 spans 16 amino acids. The CDR3, as DNA: TGTGCCAGCAGCTTAACGATTGGGCAACCTAATGAAAAACTGTTTTTT. It specifies CASSLTIGQPNEKLFF.

This clone was found a few times. This chain joins TRBV7-3 and TRBJ2-5; D might be TRBD1 (5 bases). V lost 6 bases to trimming and J lost 1 base, with 12 bases between them. The CDR3 has 14 amino acids. CDR1 is SGHTA, CDR2 FQGTGA, per germline. The DNA for the CDR3 is TGTGCCAGCAGTCCCGACAGCTTCCAAGAGACCCAGTACTTC. Its translation is CASSPDSFQETQYF.

J is TRBJ1-1 and V is TRBV11-2; TRBD1 is a possible D gene (5 bases). The V gene lost 5 bases and the J gene lost 5 bases, with 15 bases spanning the gap. Germline V gives CDR1 SGHAT, CDR2 FQNNGV. The CDR3 has 14 residues. CDR3 nucleotides: TGTGCCAGCAGCCCTAGAACGGGGGAAACTGAAGCTTTCTTT. This codes for CASSPRTGETEAFF.

The genes are TRBV28 and TRBJ1-4; perhaps TRBD1 as D (5 bases). CDR1 and CDR2 from the germline V gene are MDHEN and SYDVKM. This CDR3 spans 15 amino acids. V was cut by 2 bases and J by 5 bases, with 12 bases left in between. This CDR3 is CASSLGAEGNEKLFF. The CDR3 coding sequence is TGTGCCAGCAGTTTAGGGGCGGAAGGAAATGAAAAACTGTTTTTT.

The chain uses TRBV28 and TRBJ1-2; 10 nucleotides agree with TRBD1. Trimming took 4 bases from V and 8 from J; bases not matched to a gene: 7. The length of the CDR3 is 14 residues. Germline V lookup: CDR1 MDHEN, CDR2 SYDVKM. The chain's CDR3 is CASSSTGTGVGYTF. In DNA, the CDR3 is TGTGCCAGCAGTTCTACCGGGACAGGGGTAGGCTACACCTTC.

The chain is built from TRBV3-1 (or the pseudogene TRBV3-2) and TRBJ1-5; 8 bases line up with TRBD1. The CDR3 totals 12 residues. Germline V gives CDR1 LGHDT, CDR2 YNNKEL (reference sequence). V lost 9 bases to trimming and J lost 4 bases; unmatched junction nucleotides: 2. CDR3 sequence: CARQGGNQPQHF. DNA of the CDR3: TGTGCCAGACAGGGGGGAAATCAGCCCCAGCATTTT.

The V and J genes are TRBV28 and TRBJ2-5, with D possibly TRBD2 on 5 matching bases. The CDR3 consists of 14 residues. The germline gives CDR1 MDHEN, CDR2 SYDVKM. Trimming left V 3 bases short and J 7 bases short, with 15 bases between. The CDR3 loop reads CASSFGLASGTQYF. The CDR3 DNA is TGTGCCAGCAGTTTCGGGCTAGCCAGCGGGACCCAGTACTTC.

This sequence joins TRBV4-1 and TRBJ2-6; D call uncertain. This CDR3 comprises 17 residues. Germline CDR1 is MGHRA and CDR2 is YSYEKL. Trimming left V 3 bases short and J 0 bases short, with 12 bases between. CDR3 sequence (DNA): TGCGCCAGCAGCCACTCCGGGTCCTACTCTGGGGCCAACGTCCTGACTTTC. Protein product: CASSHSGSYSGANVLTF.